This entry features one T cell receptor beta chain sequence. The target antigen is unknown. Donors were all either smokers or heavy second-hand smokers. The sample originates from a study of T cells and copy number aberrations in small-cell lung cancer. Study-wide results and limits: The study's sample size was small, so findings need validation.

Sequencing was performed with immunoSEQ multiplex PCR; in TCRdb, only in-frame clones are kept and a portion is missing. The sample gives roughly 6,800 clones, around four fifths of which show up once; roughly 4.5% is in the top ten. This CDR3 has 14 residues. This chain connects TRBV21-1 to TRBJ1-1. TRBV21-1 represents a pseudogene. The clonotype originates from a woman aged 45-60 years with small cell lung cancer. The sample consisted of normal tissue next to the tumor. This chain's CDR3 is CASSKVEKNTEAFF. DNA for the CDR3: TGTGCCAGCAGCAAAGTAGAGAAGAACACTGAAGCTTTCTTT.